This T cell receptor (beta chain) was captured in a study of early T cells in non-severe SARS-CoV-2 infection (dated by TCRdb to about 2021). A note on the overall study: Bulk RNA from unsorted whole blood was used for TCR sequencing, so alpha and beta chains could not be paired. Here is what the overall study found, with its caveats: Matching against VDJdb was skewed toward anti-spike CD8 responses, likely underestimated virus-specific expansions, and missed private and CD4 specificities.

The CDR3 runs 11 residues from the cysteine to the phenylalanine. Of all the DNA, just the CDR3 is kept, 33 bases in frame from base 1. The germline V gene supplies CDR1 LGHNT and CDR2 FRNRAP. Receptor amplification or capture employed 5' RACE. This sample was sequenced with a NextSeq 500. To correct for sequencing error and PCR bias, the TCR library protocol tagged individual cDNA molecules with unique molecular identifiers. Sequencing covered both TCR alpha and beta chains, and within each sample the abundances of alpha and beta sequences were tightly co-correlated. Per the source publication's procedure: V gene, J gene and CDR3 annotation of TCR sequences was performed with Decombinator V4. TCRs were defined as expanded if a significant change between any two time points was detected under a Poisson model with p below 0.0001. Abundances of TCRs were expressed as counts per million after normalisation to the total number of TCRs sequenced in each sample. MAIT TCRs were defined by TRAV1-2 paired with TRAJ12, TRAJ20 or TRAJ33, and iNKT TCRs by TRAV10 paired with TRAJ18. VDJdb, accessed 1 November 2021, was searched for CMV, EBV and SARS-CoV-2 annotated TCRs, with TCRs annotated for multiple antigens excluded. TCRdb took the public reads, trimmed them with fastp at Q25, ran MiXCR for clone calling and kept in-frame beta chains. Under each unique CDR3 protein, matching rows form one entry showing the most common genes and DNA. None of the V and J calls come from the authors' own analysis; TCRdb made them. The sample yields around 50,000 distinct CDR3 sequences; about 12% were counted once. Roughly 3.1% of the sample is in the top ten clones.

Set within a cohort of healthcare workers in London, UK, this nested case-control study involved weekly PCR testing of nasopharyngeal swabs along with blood sampling. Healthcare workers were enrolled in the week of the UK lockdown, from 23 to 31 March 2020, and were followed every week for up to about 15 weeks. This clonotype was observed at least ten times. The target of this receptor is not known. At one end, the junction sequence differs from germline, possibly due to a read error. The TCR was taken from an adult who was a healthcare worker with PCR-confirmed SARS-CoV-2 infection or an uninfected control (not recorded which). Sequenced input: whole blood. This chain is built from TRBV12-5 and TRBJ1-1, with TRBD1 as a weak D call on 5 bases. The CDR3 protein: CASGLGAAQHF. The DNA is TGTGCTAGTGGCCTAGGGGCTGCGCAACACTTT.